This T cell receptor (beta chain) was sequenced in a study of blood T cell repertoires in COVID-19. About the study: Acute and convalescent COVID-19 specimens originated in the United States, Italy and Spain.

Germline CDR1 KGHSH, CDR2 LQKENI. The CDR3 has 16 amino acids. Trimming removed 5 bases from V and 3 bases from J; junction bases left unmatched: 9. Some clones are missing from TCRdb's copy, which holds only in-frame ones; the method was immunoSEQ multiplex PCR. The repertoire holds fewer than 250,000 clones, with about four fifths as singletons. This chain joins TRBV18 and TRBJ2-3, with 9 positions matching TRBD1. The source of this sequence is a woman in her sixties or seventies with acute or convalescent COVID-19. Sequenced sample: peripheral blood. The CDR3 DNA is TGTGCCAGCTCAACATTTCGGGACAGGGCGACAGATACGCAGTATTTT. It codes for CASSTFRDRATDTQYF.